This entry lists 5 T cell receptor beta chains sequenced from one sample in a study of T cells in Graves' hyperthyroidism and ophthalmopathy. The CDR3 regions of TCR beta were amplified from RNA transcripts. When the TCR CDR3 underwent first-round RT-PCR, the HTBI primer set was used. MiXCR, applied by TCRdb to the multiplex PCR reads, yields one record per CDR3 protein. The table includes about 500,000 distinct CDR3 sequences, roughly an eighth detected once. Sequencing was performed on blood. All receptors derive from a woman aged 18-35 years with Graves' hyperthyroidism.

In its sample, this clonotype was seen a few times. A much larger clonotype is one base distant, so this may be a read error. The chain joins TRBV27 to TRBJ1-1; the D gene is possibly TRBD1 (6 bases). Germline CDR1 and CDR2: MNHEY and SMNVEV (reference sequence). The V gene lost 5 bases and the J gene lost 6 bases, with 13 bases spanning the gap. The CDR3 covers 13 residues. The CDR3 sequence is CASSLGKGAEAFF. In nucleotides, the CDR3 is TGTGCCAGCAGTCTCGGCAAGGGGGCTGAAGCTTTCTTT.

This clonotype was seen more than once but under ten times. The chain uses TRBV7-8 and TRBJ1-2; TRBD1 matches at 10 bases. The CDR3 extends over 17 amino acids. Trimming took 0 bases from V and 2 from J; bases not matched to a gene: 6. CDR1 is SGHVS, CDR2 FQNEAQ, per germline. CDR3 protein: CASSLAGTGARNYGYTF. CDR3 DNA: TGTGCCAGCAGCTTAGCTGGGACAGGGGCGAGAAACTATGGCTACACCTTC.

This clonotype was seen ten or more times. The rearrangement joins TRBV6-1 to TRBJ1-1; TRBD1 matches at 9 bases. V shed 6 bases and J 6 bases; nucleotides not matched to a gene: 8. Germline loops: CDR1 MNHNS, CDR2 SASEGT. The CDR3 length is 14 residues. The CDR3 region is CASRAQGASAEAFF. The CDR3 DNA sequence: TGTGCCAGCAGAGCACAGGGGGCTAGTGCTGAAGCTTTCTTT.

This clonotype was seen only a few times. The chain has TRBV6-5 and TRBJ2-5, with TRBD1 identical over 8 bases. The CDR3 length is 18 residues. V trimming: 2 bases; J trimming: 3 bases; junction bases outside the gene matches: 14. Germline CDR1 and CDR2: MNHEY and SVGAGI. In DNA, the CDR3 is TGTGCCAGCAGTTACCCCAAAATATCGACAGGGGAGAAAGAGACCCAGTACTTC. This translates into CASSYPKISTGEKETQYF.

This clonotype was counted at least ten times. This sequence joins TRBV20-1 and TRBJ1-5, with no clear D. Germline CDR1 reads DFQATT; CDR2 reads SNEGSKA (reference sequence). Trimming took 0 bases from V and 5 from J, leaving 11 bases between them. The CDR3 consists of 14 residues. This chain's CDR3 is CSARDRGRDQPQHF. The CDR3 bases are TGCAGTGCTAGAGATCGAGGGCGAGATCAGCCCCAGCATTTT.